The 32 T cell receptor beta chains in this list originate from one sample, sequenced in a study of blood T cells in healthy people across ages. Together with a sample-barcoded 5' primer, a J-beta primer mix was included in a second PCR lasting roughly 6 to 12 cycles. Using its own MiXCR run on the 5' RACE reads, TCRdb lists one record per CDR3 protein. Of hundreds of thousands of distinct CDR3 sequences in the sample, about 28% are singletons; the top ten hold approximately 3.3%. This sample was also put to use in a study of T cells of mothers and their children.

Sequences were obtained from blood. These receptors all stem from a boy between 2 and 10 years old in good health.

This chain connects TRBV5-6 to TRBJ2-1; 12 bases are a match to TRBD2. Trimming cost V 4 bases and J 5 bases; bases outside gene matches: 7. The CDR3 covers 16 residues. The germline CDR1 and CDR2 sequences are SGHDT and YYEEEE. CDR3 DNA: TGTGCCAGCAGCCCGCTAGCGGGGGGGCAACACAATGAGCAGTTCTTC. Its translation is CASSPLAGGQHNEQFF.

This clonotype was counted a few times. This chain connects TRBV24-1 to TRBJ2-5; 7 bases fit TRBD1. Germline V gene data show CDR1 as KGHDR and CDR2 as SFDVKD. V shed 2 bases and J 5 bases; nucleotides not matched to a gene: 10. The CDR3 is 16 residues long. DNA of the CDR3: TGTGCCACCAGTGATTCGATGACAGGGACCCTCGAGACCCAGTACTTC. It encodes CATSDSMTGTLETQYF.

The chain employs TRBV3-1 and TRBJ1-5, with 9 positions matching TRBD1. After removal of 5 bases from V and 7 bases from J, the junction contained 6 bases not matched to a gene. The CDR3 covers 14 residues. Germline values: CDR1 LGHDT, CDR2 YNNKEL (reference sequence). Here the CDR3 reads CASSNTGGRQPQHF. The CDR3 DNA reads TGTGCCAGCAGCAATACAGGGGGCAGGCAGCCCCAGCATTTT.

J is TRBJ2-5 and V is TRBV20-1, with TRBD2 matching 12 bases. This CDR3 region has 16 residues. The trim removed 1 base at V and 3 bases at J, leaving 6 bases unmatched. From germline, CDR1 is DFQATT and CDR2 SNEGSKA (reference sequence). This chain's CDR3 is CSARGGLAGTKETQYF. CDR3 bases: TGCAGTGCTAGAGGCGGACTAGCGGGAACTAAAGAGACCCAGTACTTC.

Of note for this clonotype: The junction departs from the called germline gene at one end, perhaps through a read error. The J gene is TRBJ2-3, the V gene TRBV5-1; 10 bases fit TRBD2. In germline, CDR1 is SGHRS, CDR2 YFSETQ. The CDR3 is 17 amino acids. The CDR3 is CAGSPLVSGGDTDTQYF. CDR3 bases: TGCGCCGGCAGCCCCCTGGTAAGCGGGGGGGACACAGATACGCAGTATTTT.

The rearrangement joins TRBV4-1 to TRBJ2-7; TRBD1 is a possible D gene (5 bases). The CDR3 has 14 amino acids. Trimming took off 1 base at V and 1 base at J, with 8 bases between the two ends. Germline loops: CDR1 MGHRA, CDR2 YSYEKL. The CDR3 protein is CASSQVTGSYEQYF. CDR3 in DNA: TGCGCCAGCAGCCAAGTAACAGGTTCCTACGAGCAGTACTTC.

A note on this clonotype: Mismatch with germline at one junction end may stem from a read error. This chain links TRBV27 with TRBJ2-5; a weak D match, TRBD2 (6 bases). CDR1 and CDR2 from the germline V gene are MNHEY and SMNVEV (reference sequence). The CDR3 is 12 amino acids. In nucleotides, the CDR3 is TGTGCCAGCAGTCCCCTTTCGGGGGAGAAGTTCTTC. This gives the protein CASSPLSGEKFF.

This clonotype was counted only a few times. The chain has TRBV4-1 and TRBJ1-1; 9 bases fit TRBD1. Germline CDR1 is MGHRA and CDR2 is YSYEKL. This CDR3 is built from 15 residues. Trimming at V came to 3 bases and at J to 5 bases, leaving 7 bases not matched to a gene. The CDR3 sequence: CASSQPGQGGTEAFF. In nucleotides, the CDR3 is TGCGCCAGCAGCCAGCCGGGACAGGGTGGGACTGAAGCTTTCTTT.

The chain has TRBV6-5 and TRBJ2-7, with TRBD1 identical over 7 bases. This CDR3 comprises 14 residues. V lost 5 bases, J lost 6 bases, and 10 bases stayed unmatched. The germline V gene has CDR1 MNHEY and CDR2 SVGAGI. The CDR3 DNA follows: TGTGCCAGCAGTCGAGGACAGGAAAGGTCCGAGCAGTACTTC. It is translated as CASSRGQERSEQYF.

The rearrangement links TRBV5-1 to TRBJ1-6; D uncertain. Trimming shortened V by 4 bases and J by 5 bases, and 13 bases separated the two germline ends. CDR1 is SGHRS and CDR2 is YFSETQ in the germline V gene. This CDR3 region has 15 residues. CDR3 nucleotides: TGCGCCAGCAGCGGTGACACCCCGAATAATTCACCCCTCCACTTT. It is translated as CASSGDTPNNSPLHF.

The table lists this clonotype with a few counts. This sequence joins TRBV7-9 and TRBJ2-1; D is ambiguous. Between the trimmed V and J ends, which lost 4 bases and 5 bases, there was a span of 15 bases. Germline CDR1 and CDR2: SEHNR and FQNEAQ (reference sequence). CDR3 size: 15 residues. This chain's CDR3 is CASSSPENFNNEQFF. CDR3 sequence (DNA): TGTGCCAGCAGCTCCCCCGAGAACTTCAACAATGAGCAGTTCTTC.

The rearrangement links TRBV5-6 to TRBJ1-1; 7 nucleotides align to TRBD1. The CDR3 is 20 residues long. The germline V gene has CDR1 SGHDT and CDR2 YYEEEE. The V segment lost 4 bases and the J segment 6 bases; nucleotides outside the gene matches: 27. CDR3 amino acids: CASSHLWDTTGAGVEAEAFF. CDR3 bases: TGTGCCAGCAGCCACTTGTGGGACACTACAGGGGCGGGAGTGGAAGCTGAAGCTTTCTTT.

This clonotype was seen only a few times. The genes are TRBV10-3 and TRBJ2-3; D is possibly TRBD1 (6 bases). The V end was cut by 8 bases, the J end by 4 bases, with 10 bases between. The germline gives CDR1 ENHRY, CDR2 SYGVKD. The CDR3 is 12 amino acids. The CDR3 region has the DNA TGTGCCATCCAGGGGCAACCAGATACGCAGTATTTT. Translated, it gives CAIQGQPDTQYF.

The V gene is TRBV7-2, the J gene TRBJ2-1, with a tentative D call TRBD2 (5 bases). CDR3 length: 16 amino acids. The germline V gene encodes CDR1 SGHTA and CDR2 FQGNSA. V dropped 1 base and J dropped 2 bases, with 12 bases sitting between them. The CDR3 nucleotides read TGTGCCAGCAGCTTAGTAGGTAGCGCGGCCTACAATGAGCAGTTCTTC. It encodes CASSLVGSAAYNEQFF.

The chain combines TRBV6-2 or TRBV6-3 with TRBJ1-2, with 9 bases matching TRBD1. The V gene's germline CDR1 is MNHEY and CDR2 SVGEGT. There are 16 residues in the CDR3. V gave up 6 bases and J gave up 4 bases; unmatched junction bases: 12. The CDR3 region is CASRFRSGQGLYGYTF. In DNA form, the CDR3 reads TGTGCCAGCAGATTCCGCTCGGGACAGGGCCTCTATGGCTACACCTTC.

The gene calls are TRBV5-1 and TRBJ1-4, with D possibly being TRBD1 (6 bases). Germline V lookup: CDR1 SGHRS, CDR2 YFSETQ. This CDR3 has 12 amino acids. V was clipped by 4 bases and J by 14 bases, with 15 bases between them. DNA of the CDR3: TGCGCCAGCAGCCGGGCGGGACAACGTCTGTTTTTT. This translates into CASSRAGQRLFF.

This clonotype turned up a few times. This chain uses TRBV6-5 with TRBJ2-5; D may match TRBD1 or TRBD2 (6 bases each). The germline V and J ends were trimmed by 5 bases and 5 bases, with 15 bases remaining between them. The CDR3 has 14 residues. In germline, CDR1 is MNHEY, CDR2 SVGAGI. The DNA for the CDR3 is TGTGCCAGCAGTAATAGCGGAGGGGGGGAGACCCAGTACTTC. Protein product: CASSNSGGGETQYF.

The rearrangement uses TRBV15 and TRBJ1-2; no firm D call. V was trimmed by 0 bases and J by 6 bases, leaving 5 bases between them. The CDR3 sequence is 12 residues long. Germline V CDR1 and CDR2: LNHNV, YYDKDF (reference sequence). CDR3 nucleotides: TGTGCCACCAGCAGAGATACAGATGGCTACACCTTC. It is translated as CATSRDTDGYTF.

In this sample, this clonotype turned up a few times. The chain is built from TRBV20-1 and TRBJ2-5; 8 nucleotides line up with TRBD2. This CDR3 region has 15 residues. The ends lost 0 bases at V and 5 bases at J; junction bases unmatched: 8. Germline CDR1 DFQATT, CDR2 SNEGSKA (reference sequence). CDR3 in amino acids: CSARDRLAGVETQYF. The DNA of the CDR3 is TGCAGTGCTAGAGATCGGCTAGCGGGCGTGGAGACCCAGTACTTC.

In this sample, this clonotype turned up a few times. The V call is TRBV20-1, the J call TRBJ1-5; weak D call: TRBD1 (6 bases). Germline V gene lookup returns CDR1 DFQATT and CDR2 SNEGSKA (reference sequence). The CDR3 spans 17 residues. Trimming removed 3 bases from V and 0 bases from J, with 18 bases in between. Written as DNA, the CDR3 is TGCAGTGCTAGTAATCTCCGGGACAATTATAGCAATCAGCCCCAGCATTTT. Translating it yields CSASNLRDNYSNQPQHF.

This clonotype was counted once. The chain uses TRBV6-6 and TRBJ2-1; TRBD2 aligns across 8 bases. V dropped 5 bases and J dropped 8; count of bases not matched to a gene: 5. Germline V gene data show CDR1 as MNHNY and CDR2 as SVGAGI (reference sequence). This CDR3 is built from 13 residues. CDR3 nucleotide sequence: TGTGCCAGCAGTCGGGGGGGCCGCGATGAGCAGTTCTTC. Protein: CASSRGGRDEQFF.

This chain joins TRBV5-6 and TRBJ2-4; tentative D call: TRBD2 (6 bases). CDR1 SGHDT and CDR2 YYEEEE come from the germline V gene. This CDR3 is 16 amino acids long. Trimming took off 0 bases at V and 0 bases at J, with 10 bases between the two ends. CDR3 nucleotides: TGTGCCAGCAGCTTGGAACTAGCCCTAGCCAAAAACATTCAGTACTTC. Protein sequence: CASSLELALAKNIQYF.

In this sample, this clonotype turned up a few times. The chain recombines TRBV5-1 with TRBJ2-2; D is ambiguous. Germline CDR1 is SGHRS and CDR2 is YFSETQ. This CDR3 is 14 amino acids long. The V end was cut by 7 bases, the J end by 3 bases, with 13 bases between. CDR3 loop: CASWRSPDTGELFF. The CDR3, as DNA: TGCGCCAGCTGGCGGAGTCCCGACACCGGGGAGCTGTTTTTT.

The table lists this clonotype with a few counts. V is TRBV5-1 and J is TRBJ2-5; D gene ambiguous. Germline values: CDR1 SGHRS, CDR2 YFSETQ. This CDR3 contains 15 residues. Trimming cost V 2 bases and J 1 base, with 12 bases left between them. The CDR3 reads CASSFSRHPQETQYF. The CDR3 DNA reads as TGCGCCAGCAGCTTTAGTAGGCACCCCCAAGAGACCCAGTACTTC.

This clonotype has ten or more counts. The genes are TRBV11-3 and TRBJ2-1; D gene unclear. The CDR3 sequence is 13 residues long. Per the germline V gene, CDR1 is SGHNT and CDR2 is YENEEA. Trimming pared 5 bases from V and 4 bases from J, leaving 9 bases between. This CDR3 reads CASSPRSYNEQFF. In DNA form, the CDR3 reads TGTGCCAGCAGCCCGCGGTCTTACAATGAGCAGTTCTTC.

The CDR3 spells CASSLEVGVLGDTEAFF. CDR3 nucleotides: TGCGCCAGCAGCTTGGAGGTTGGTGTGTTAGGGGACACTGAAGCTTTCTTT. This chain links TRBV5-1 with TRBJ1-1, with a possible D match to TRBD1 (5 bases). Germline CDR1 and CDR2: SGHRS and YFSETQ. V gave up 0 bases and J gave up 3 bases, with 18 bases separating them. The CDR3 loop spans 17 amino acids.

V usage is TRBV12-3 or TRBV12-4 and J usage is TRBJ2-1; no clear D. Trimming took 2 bases from V and 0 from J, leaving 11 bases between them. The CDR3 length is 16 residues. CDR3 coding DNA: TGTGCCAGCAGTTTATTTGGCGGATCCTCCTACAATGAGCAGTTCTTC. This translates into CASSLFGGSSYNEQFF.

This rearrangement joins TRBV7-3 to TRBJ2-7, with no clear D. The germline V and J ends were trimmed by 3 bases and 2 bases, with 11 bases remaining between them. The CDR3 runs 14 residues. CDR1 is SGHTA, CDR2 FQGTGA, per germline. CDR3 in DNA: TGTGCCAGCAGCTTCCTCACACCCGCCTACGAGCAGTACTTC. It is translated as CASSFLTPAYEQYF.

The V and J genes are TRBV9 and TRBJ2-5; possible D gene TRBD2, 5 bases. V shed 0 bases and J shed 4 bases, with 13 bases lying between them. Per germline, CDR1 SGDLS and CDR2 YYNGEE. The CDR3 extends over 15 amino acids. CDR3 protein: CASSVDLAARETQYF. The CDR3 DNA reads TGTGCCAGCAGCGTAGATCTAGCCGCCCGAGAGACCCAGTACTTC.

The rearrangement joins TRBV10-3 to TRBJ1-3; D is unclear. The CDR3 is 15 residues long. The V end was cut by 2 bases, the J end by 2 bases, with 10 bases between. The germline gives CDR1 ENHRY, CDR2 SYGVKD. This CDR3 is CAISEGKWAGNTIYF. The CDR3 DNA reads as TGTGCCATCAGTGAGGGGAAGTGGGCTGGAAACACCATATATTTT.

There are many counts of this clonotype. The chain uses TRBV7-6 and TRBJ2-3; 9 nucleotides match TRBD2. The CDR3 is 15 residues long. Trimming removed 3 bases from V and 0 bases from J; junction bases left unmatched: 1. Germline V CDR1 and CDR2: SGHVS, FNYEAQ. CDR3 amino acids: CASSFLAGSTDTQYF. CDR3 in DNA: TGTGCCAGCAGCTTCCTAGCGGGAAGCACAGATACGCAGTATTTT.

This rearrangement joins TRBV7-2 to TRBJ2-3, with D tentatively TRBD2 (5 bases). V lost 5 bases to trimming and J lost 4 bases, with 19 bases between them. CDR3 length equals 16 residues. From germline, CDR1 is SGHTA and CDR2 FQGNSA. The CDR3 sequence is CASSAERSRASDTQYF. Here the CDR3 DNA reads TGTGCCAGCAGCGCGGAGAGGTCGCGGGCGTCAGATACGCAGTATTTT.